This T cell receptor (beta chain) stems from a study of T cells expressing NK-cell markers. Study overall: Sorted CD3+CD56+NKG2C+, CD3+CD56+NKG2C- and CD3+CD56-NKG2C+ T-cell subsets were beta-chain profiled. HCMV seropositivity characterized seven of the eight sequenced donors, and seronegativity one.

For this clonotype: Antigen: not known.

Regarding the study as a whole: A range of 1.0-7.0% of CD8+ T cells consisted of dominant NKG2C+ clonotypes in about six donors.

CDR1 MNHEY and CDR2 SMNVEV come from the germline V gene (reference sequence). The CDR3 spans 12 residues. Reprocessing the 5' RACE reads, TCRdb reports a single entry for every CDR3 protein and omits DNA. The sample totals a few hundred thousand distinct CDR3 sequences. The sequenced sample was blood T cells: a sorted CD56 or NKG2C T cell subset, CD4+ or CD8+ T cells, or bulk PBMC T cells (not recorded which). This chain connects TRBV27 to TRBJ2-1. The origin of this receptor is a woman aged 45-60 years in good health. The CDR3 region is CASSSHQDEQFF.